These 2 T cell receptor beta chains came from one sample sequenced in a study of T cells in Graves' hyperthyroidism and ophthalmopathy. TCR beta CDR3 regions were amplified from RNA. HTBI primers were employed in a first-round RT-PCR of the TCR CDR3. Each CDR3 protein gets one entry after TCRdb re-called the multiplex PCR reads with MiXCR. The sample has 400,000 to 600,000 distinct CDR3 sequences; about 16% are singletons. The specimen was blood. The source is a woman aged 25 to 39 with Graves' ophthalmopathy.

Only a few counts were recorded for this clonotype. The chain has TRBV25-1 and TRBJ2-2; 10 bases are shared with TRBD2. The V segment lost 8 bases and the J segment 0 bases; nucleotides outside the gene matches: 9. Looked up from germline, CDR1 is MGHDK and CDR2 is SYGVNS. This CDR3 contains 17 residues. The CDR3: CASAPPTSGANTGELFF. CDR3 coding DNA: TGTGCCAGCGCCCCTCCTACTAGCGGGGCGAACACCGGGGAGCTGTTTTTT. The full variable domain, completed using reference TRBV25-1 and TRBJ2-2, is EADIYQTPRYLVIGTGKKITLECSQTMGHDKMYWYQQDPGMELHLIHYSYGVNSTEKGDLSSESTVSRIRTEHFPLTLESARPSHTSQYLCASAPPTSGANTGELFFGEGSRLTVL.

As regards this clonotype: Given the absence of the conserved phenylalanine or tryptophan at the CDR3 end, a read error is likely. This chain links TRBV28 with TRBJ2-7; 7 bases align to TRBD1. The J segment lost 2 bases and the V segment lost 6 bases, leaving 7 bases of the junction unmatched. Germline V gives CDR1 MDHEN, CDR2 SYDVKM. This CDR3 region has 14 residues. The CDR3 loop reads CASRLKQGTYEQYL. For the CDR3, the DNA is TGTGCCAGCAGGCTCAAACAGGGGACCTACGAGCAGTACCTC.